A selection of T cell receptor beta chains follows, all from one sample in a study of cytomegalovirus exposure and HLA in healthy donors. Measured with immunoSEQ multiplex PCR; TCRdb has only the in-frame clones, and not every one. The table has 57,000 or so clones, around 94% seen once. Input material: PBMCs. These receptors came from a man between 18 and 35 years old in good health and CMV-seronegative. Each CDR3 is given with its conserved first and last residue. The order of the fields is CDR3 protein, CDR3 DNA, V gene, D gene, J gene. The D gene is left open where the match is weak.

cdr3_aa: CASSPSGLASYNEQFF; cdr3_nt: TGTGCCAGCAGCCCCTCGGGACTAGCCTCCTACAATGAGCAGTTCTTC; v_call: TRBV7-2; d_call: TRBD2; j_call: TRBJ2-1
cdr3_aa: CATFGTEIVTDTQYF; cdr3_nt: TGTGCCACCTTCGGGACAGAAATAGTGACAGATACGCAGTATTTT; v_call: TRBV2; d_call: TRBD1; j_call: TRBJ2-3
cdr3_aa: CASSDGANTEAFF; cdr3_nt: TGTGCCAGCAGTGACGGGGCGAACACTGAAGCTTTCTTT; v_call: TRBV6-4; d_call: .; j_call: TRBJ1-1
cdr3_aa: CASGGNTDTQYF; cdr3_nt: TGTGCCAGTGGGGGCAACACAGATACGCAGTATTTT; v_call: TRBV19; d_call: .; j_call: TRBJ2-3
cdr3_aa: CSVSSREGLRGELFF; cdr3_nt: TGCAGCGTTAGTTCAAGGGAGGGCCTTAGGGGGGAGCTGTTTTTT; v_call: TRBV29-1; d_call: TRBD2; j_call: TRBJ2-2
cdr3_aa: CASSYSRTATYNEQFF; cdr3_nt: TGTGCCAGCAGCTACTCAAGGACAGCCACCTACAATGAGCAGTTCTTC; v_call: TRBV7-8; d_call: .; j_call: TRBJ2-1
cdr3_aa: CASSRRGTGGEKLFF; cdr3_nt: TGCGCCAGCAGTCGCCGCGGGACAGGGGGTGAAAAACTGTTTTTT; v_call: TRBV23-1; d_call: TRBD1; j_call: TRBJ1-4
cdr3_aa: CASSLKASGKNIQYF; cdr3_nt: TGTGCCAGCAGCCTTAAAGCTAGCGGGAAAAACATTCAGTACTTC; v_call: TRBV6-5; d_call: TRBD2; j_call: TRBJ2-4
cdr3_aa: CASSSSGTTLSGNTIYF; cdr3_nt: TGTGCCAGCAGCTCGTCCGGGACAACGCTCTCTGGAAACACCATATATTTT; v_call: TRBV5-4; d_call: .; j_call: TRBJ1-3
cdr3_aa: CATSRGGTGANEQYF; cdr3_nt: TGTGCCACCAGCAGAGGGGGTACAGGGGCGAACGAGCAGTACTTC; v_call: TRBV15; d_call: TRBD1; j_call: TRBJ2-7